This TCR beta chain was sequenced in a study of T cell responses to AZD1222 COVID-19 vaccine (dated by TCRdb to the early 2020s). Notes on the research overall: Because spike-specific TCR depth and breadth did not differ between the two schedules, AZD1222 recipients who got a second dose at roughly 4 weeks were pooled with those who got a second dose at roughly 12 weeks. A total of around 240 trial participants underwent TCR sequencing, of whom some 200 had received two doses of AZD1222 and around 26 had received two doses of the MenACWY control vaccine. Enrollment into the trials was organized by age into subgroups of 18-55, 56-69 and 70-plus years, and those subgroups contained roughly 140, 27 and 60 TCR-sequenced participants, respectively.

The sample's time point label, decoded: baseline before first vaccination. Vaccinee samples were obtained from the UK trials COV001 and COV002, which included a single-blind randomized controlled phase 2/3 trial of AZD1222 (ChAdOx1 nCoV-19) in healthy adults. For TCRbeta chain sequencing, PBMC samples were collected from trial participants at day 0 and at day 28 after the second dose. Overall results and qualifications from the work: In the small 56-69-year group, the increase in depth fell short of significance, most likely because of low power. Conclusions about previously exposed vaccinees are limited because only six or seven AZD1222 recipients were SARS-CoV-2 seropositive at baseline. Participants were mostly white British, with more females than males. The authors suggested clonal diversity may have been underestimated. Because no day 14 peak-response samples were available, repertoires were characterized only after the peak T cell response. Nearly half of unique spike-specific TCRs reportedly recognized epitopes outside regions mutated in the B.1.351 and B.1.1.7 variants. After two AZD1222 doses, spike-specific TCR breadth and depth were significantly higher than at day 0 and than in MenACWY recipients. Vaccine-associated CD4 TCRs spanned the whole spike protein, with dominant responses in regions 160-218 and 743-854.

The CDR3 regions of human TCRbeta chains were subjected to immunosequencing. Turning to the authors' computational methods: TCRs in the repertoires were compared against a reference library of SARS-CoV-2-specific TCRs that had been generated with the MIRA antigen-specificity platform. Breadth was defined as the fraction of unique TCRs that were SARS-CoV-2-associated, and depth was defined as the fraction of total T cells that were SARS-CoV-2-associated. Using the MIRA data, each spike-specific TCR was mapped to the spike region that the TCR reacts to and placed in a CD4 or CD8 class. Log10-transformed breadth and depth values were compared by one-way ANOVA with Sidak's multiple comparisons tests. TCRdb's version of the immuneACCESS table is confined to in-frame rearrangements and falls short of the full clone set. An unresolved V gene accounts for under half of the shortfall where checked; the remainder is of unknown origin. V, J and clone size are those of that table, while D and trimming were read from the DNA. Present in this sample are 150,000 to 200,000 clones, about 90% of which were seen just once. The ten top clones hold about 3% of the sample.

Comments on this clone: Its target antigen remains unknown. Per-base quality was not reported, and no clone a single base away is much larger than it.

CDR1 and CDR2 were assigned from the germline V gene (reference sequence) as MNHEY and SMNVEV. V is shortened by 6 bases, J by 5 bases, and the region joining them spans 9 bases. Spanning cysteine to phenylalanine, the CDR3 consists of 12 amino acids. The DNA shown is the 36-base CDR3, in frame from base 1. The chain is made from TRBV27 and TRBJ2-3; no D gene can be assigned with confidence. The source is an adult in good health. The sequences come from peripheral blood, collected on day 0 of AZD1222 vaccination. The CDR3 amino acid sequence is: CASRGMVDTQYF. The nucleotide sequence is TGTGCCAGCAGGGGGATGGTAGATACGCAGTATTTT.